The subject of this entry is one T cell receptor beta chain. The antigen is unknown. V was shortened by 0 bases and J by 10 bases, with 15 bases between the two germline ends. The CDR3 totals 14 residues. Germline V CDR1 and CDR2: SGHDN, FVKESK. TCRdb's table, derived via immunoSEQ multiplex PCR, lists solely in-frame clones and lacks some. The sample has 84,000 or so clones; over 65% are singletons. This record belongs to a study of OX40 agonist ivuxolimab in advanced cancers. Study as a whole: Patients achieving partial responses numbered three: one hepatocellular carcinoma case and two cutaneous melanoma cases.

Study-level results: Doses of 0.1 to 3.0 mg/kg were accompanied by clonal expansion of CD4+ and CD8+ blood T cells by week 6. Mean expanded clone counts were higher in CD8+ than CD4+ T cells. Partial responders dosed at 0.1-3.0 mg/kg displayed clonal expansion ranking among the lowest.

Material: CD4+ or CD8+ T cells sorted from blood, obtained in a trial of the OX40 agonist ivuxolimab. The chain combines TRBV14 with TRBJ1-1, with D unresolved. This TCR was sampled from an adult with an advanced solid tumor such as melanoma, head and neck, liver or kidney cancer. Here the CDR3 DNA reads TGTGCCAGCAGCCAAGATAGGTCCCTATGGGGAGCTTTCTTT. It specifies CASSQDRSLWGAFF.